Listed below are T cell receptor beta chains from one sample, sequenced in a study of cytomegalovirus exposure and HLA in healthy donors. Sequencing was performed with immunoSEQ multiplex PCR; in TCRdb, only in-frame clones are kept and a portion is missing. This table holds approximately 97,000 clones, around 81% found once. The specimen sequenced was PBMCs. The receptors stem from a man aged 40-49 years in good health and CMV-seropositive. The CDR3 runs from the conserved cysteine through the conserved F or W. The D gene is left open where the match is weak. Not every row has a clone size; where given, it reads once, few, many or a size class.

clone size: .; D gene: .; V gene: TRBV5-4; J gene: TRBJ2-7; CDR3 protein: CASSLAGTTYEQYF; CDR3 DNA: TGTGCCAGCAGCTTGGCCGGGACAACCTACGAGCAGTACTTC
clone size: .; D gene: .; V gene: TRBV30; J gene: TRBJ2-1; CDR3 protein: CAWSVLLRHRSYNEQFF; CDR3 DNA: TGTGCCTGGAGTGTACTTCTGAGACACCGATCCTACAATGAGCAGTTCTTC
clone size: .; D gene: TRBD2; V gene: TRBV18; J gene: TRBJ2-1; CDR3 protein: CASSPRDSGSGEQFF; CDR3 DNA: TGTGCCAGCTCACCACGGGATAGCGGGAGTGGTGAGCAGTTCTTC
clone size: once; D gene: .; V gene: TRBV5-1; J gene: TRBJ1-2; CDR3 protein: CASSLDKYGYTF; CDR3 DNA: TGCGCCAGCAGCTTGGACAAGTATGGCTACACCTTC
clone size: .; D gene: .; V gene: TRBV7-2; J gene: TRBJ1-1; CDR3 protein: CASSLGRRTEAFF; CDR3 DNA: TGTGCCAGCAGCTTAGGGAGGAGAACTGAAGCTTTCTTT
clone size: .; D gene: .; V gene: TRBV5-4; J gene: TRBJ1-4; CDR3 protein: CASSLAGSNEKLFF; CDR3 DNA: TGTGCCAGCAGCTTGGCGGGTTCTAATGAAAAACTGTTTTTT
clone size: .; D gene: .; V gene: TRBV18; J gene: TRBJ2-3; CDR3 protein: CASSPRVDTQYF; CDR3 DNA: TGTGCCAGCTCCCCCAGGGTAGATACGCAGTATTTT
clone size: .; D gene: .; V gene: TRBV5-5; J gene: TRBJ2-5; CDR3 protein: CASSLIFLGVQYF; CDR3 DNA: TGTGCCAGCAGCTTGATCTTTCTCGGGGTGCAGTACTTC
clone size: .; D gene: TRBD1; V gene: TRBV13; J gene: TRBJ1-5; CDR3 protein: CASSLGTGGSNQPQHF; CDR3 DNA: TGTGCCAGCAGCTTGGGGACAGGGGGCAGCAATCAGCCCCAGCATTTT
clone size: .; D gene: TRBD2; V gene: TRBV11-2; J gene: TRBJ2-3; CDR3 protein: CASSLGLAGALGQYF; CDR3 DNA: TGTGCCAGCAGCTTAGGTCTAGCGGGGGCTTTAGGGCAGTATTTT
clone size: .; D gene: .; V gene: TRBV11-3; J gene: TRBJ2-1; CDR3 protein: CASSGLANEQFF; CDR3 DNA: TGTGCCAGCAGTGGACTGGCTAATGAGCAGTTCTTC
clone size: .; D gene: TRBD1; V gene: TRBV2; J gene: TRBJ1-2; CDR3 protein: CASSDAGGRGYTF; CDR3 DNA: TGTGCCAGCAGTGATGCAGGGGGTAGGGGCTACACCTTC
clone size: few; D gene: TRBD1; V gene: TRBV5-3; J gene: TRBJ1-4; CDR3 protein: CARSSGTGYEKLFF; CDR3 DNA: TGTGCCAGAAGCTCCGGGACAGGGTATGAAAAACTGTTTTTT
clone size: .; D gene: .; V gene: TRBV28; J gene: TRBJ1-3; CDR3 protein: CASSFMSYSGNTIYF; CDR3 DNA: TGTGCCAGCAGTTTTATGAGTTACTCTGGAAACACCATATATTTT
clone size: .; D gene: TRBD1; V gene: TRBV5-1; J gene: TRBJ2-5; CDR3 protein: CASSLDGGQSKTQYF; CDR3 DNA: TGCGCCAGCAGCTTGGATGGGGGACAGAGCAAGACCCAGTACTTC
clone size: .; D gene: .; V gene: TRBV20-1; J gene: TRBJ2-5; CDR3 protein: CSATTASLQYF; CDR3 DNA: TGCAGTGCTACGACAGCCTCACTCCAGTACTTC
clone size: .; D gene: TRBD1; V gene: TRBV6-5; J gene: TRBJ1-4; CDR3 protein: CASRRDRNEKLFF; CDR3 DNA: TGTGCCAGCAGGAGGGACAGGAATGAAAAACTGTTTTTT
clone size: .; D gene: .; V gene: TRBV7-9; J gene: TRBJ2-7; CDR3 protein: CASSWDIYEQYF; CDR3 DNA: TGTGCCAGCAGCTGGGACATCTACGAGCAGTACTTC
clone size: .; D gene: TRBD1; V gene: TRBV5-8; J gene: TRBJ1-1; CDR3 protein: CASSFRGTGVNTEAFF; CDR3 DNA: TGTGCCAGCAGTTTCAGGGGGACAGGGGTGAACACTGAAGCTTTCTTT
clone size: .; D gene: .; V gene: TRBV6-5; J gene: TRBJ1-2; CDR3 protein: CASRGAGTPNKGYTF; CDR3 DNA: TGTGCCAGCAGGGGGGCCGGGACACCCAACAAGGGCTACACCTTC
clone size: .; D gene: .; V gene: TRBV5-4; J gene: TRBJ2-3; CDR3 protein: CASSLVVADTDTQYF; CDR3 DNA: TGTGCCAGCAGCTTAGTAGTAGCGGACACAGATACGCAGTATTTT
clone size: .; D gene: TRBD2; V gene: TRBV5-1; J gene: TRBJ2-5; CDR3 protein: CASRDSGELGETQYF; CDR3 DNA: TGCGCCAGCAGGGATAGCGGGGAGTTGGGAGAGACCCAGTACTTC
clone size: .; D gene: TRBD1; V gene: TRBV6-1; J gene: TRBJ2-2; CDR3 protein: CAGHHTGGTGELFF; CDR3 DNA: TGTGCCGGACACCACACAGGGGGGACCGGGGAGCTGTTTTTT